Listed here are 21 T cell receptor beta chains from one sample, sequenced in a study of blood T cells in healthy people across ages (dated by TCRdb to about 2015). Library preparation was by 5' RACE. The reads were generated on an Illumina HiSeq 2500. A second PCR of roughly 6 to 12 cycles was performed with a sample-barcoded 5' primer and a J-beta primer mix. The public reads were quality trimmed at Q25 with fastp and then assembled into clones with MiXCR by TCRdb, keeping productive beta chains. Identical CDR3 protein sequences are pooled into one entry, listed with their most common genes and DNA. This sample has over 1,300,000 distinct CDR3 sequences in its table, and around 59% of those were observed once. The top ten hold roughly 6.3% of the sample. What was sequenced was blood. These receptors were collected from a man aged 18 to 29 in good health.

The CDR3 spells CASRIRTSDYEQYF. CDR3 coding DNA: TGTGCCAGCAGAATAAGGACTAGCGACTACGAGCAGTACTTC. The chain links TRBV6-2 or TRBV6-3 to TRBJ2-4; 9 positions match TRBD2. The J call may be faulty, since TRBJ2-7 better matches the DNA end. This CDR3 contains 14 residues. Germline V CDR1 and CDR2: MNHEY, SVGEGT.

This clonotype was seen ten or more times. CDR3 protein: CASSQDGAPATDTQYF. In nucleotides, the CDR3 is TGCGCCAGCAGCCAAGATGGGGCCCCGGCAACGGATACGCAGTATTTT. The chain couples TRBV4-1 to TRBJ2-3, with a tentative D call TRBD1 (5 bases). Germline CDR1 is MGHRA and CDR2 is YSYEKL. V was trimmed by 0 bases and J by 6 bases, leaving 16 bases between them. The CDR3 totals 16 residues.

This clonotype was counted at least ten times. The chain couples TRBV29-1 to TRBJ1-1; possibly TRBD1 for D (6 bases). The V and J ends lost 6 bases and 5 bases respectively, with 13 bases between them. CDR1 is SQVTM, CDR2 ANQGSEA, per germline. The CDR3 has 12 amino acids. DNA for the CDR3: TGCAGCGTAGCCCAGGGGAATACTGAAGCTTTCTTT. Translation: CSVAQGNTEAFF.

CDR3 in amino acids: CASSPRREAFF. CDR3 nucleotides: TGTGCCAGCAGTCCCAGGAGGGAAGCTTTCTTT. The J gene is TRBJ1-1, the V gene TRBV6-6, with unresolved D. V was shortened by 5 bases and J by 8 bases, with 9 bases between the two germline ends. The CDR3 covers 11 residues. Germline lookup yields CDR1 MNHNY and CDR2 SVGAGI (reference sequence).

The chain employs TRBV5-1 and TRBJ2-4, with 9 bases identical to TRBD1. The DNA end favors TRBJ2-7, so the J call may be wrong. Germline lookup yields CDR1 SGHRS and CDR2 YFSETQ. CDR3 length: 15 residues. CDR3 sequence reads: CASRPPGTGRSEQYF. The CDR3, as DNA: TGCGCCAGCAGGCCTCCTGGGACAGGGAGATCCGAGCAGTACTTC.

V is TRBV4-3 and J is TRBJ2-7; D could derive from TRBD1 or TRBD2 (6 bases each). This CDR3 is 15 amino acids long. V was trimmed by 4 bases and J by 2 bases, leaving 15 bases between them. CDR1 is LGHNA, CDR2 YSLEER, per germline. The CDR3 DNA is TGCGCCAGCAGCCCGGGGGCCGAACGCCCCTACGAGCAGTACTTC. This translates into CASSPGAERPYEQYF.

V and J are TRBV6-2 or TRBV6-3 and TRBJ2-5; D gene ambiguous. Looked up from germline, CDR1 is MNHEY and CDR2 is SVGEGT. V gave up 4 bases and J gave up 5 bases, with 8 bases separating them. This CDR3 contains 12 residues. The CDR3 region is CASSWKWETQYF. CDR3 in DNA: TGTGCCAGCAGTTGGAAGTGGGAGACCCAGTACTTC.

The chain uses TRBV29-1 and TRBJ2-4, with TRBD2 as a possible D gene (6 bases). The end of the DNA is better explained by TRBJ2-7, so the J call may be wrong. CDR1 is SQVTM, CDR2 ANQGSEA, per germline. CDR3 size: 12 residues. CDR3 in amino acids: CSVYVGGGEQYF. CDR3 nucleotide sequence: TGCAGCGTTTACGTTGGGGGAGGCGAGCAGTACTTC.

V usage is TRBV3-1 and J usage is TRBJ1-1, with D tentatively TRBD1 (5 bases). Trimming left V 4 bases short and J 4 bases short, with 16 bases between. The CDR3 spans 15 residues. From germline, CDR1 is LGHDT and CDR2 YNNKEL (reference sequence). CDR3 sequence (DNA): TGTGCCAGCAGCCCGTCCTTGGGGGGTTTCACTGAAGCTTTCTTT. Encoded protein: CASSPSLGGFTEAFF.

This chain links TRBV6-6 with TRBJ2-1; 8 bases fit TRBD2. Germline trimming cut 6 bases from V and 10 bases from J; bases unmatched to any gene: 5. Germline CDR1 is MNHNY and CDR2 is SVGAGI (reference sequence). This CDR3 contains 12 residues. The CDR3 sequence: CASRRAGVEQFF. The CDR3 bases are TGTGCCAGCAGACGAGCGGGAGTCGAGCAGTTCTTC.

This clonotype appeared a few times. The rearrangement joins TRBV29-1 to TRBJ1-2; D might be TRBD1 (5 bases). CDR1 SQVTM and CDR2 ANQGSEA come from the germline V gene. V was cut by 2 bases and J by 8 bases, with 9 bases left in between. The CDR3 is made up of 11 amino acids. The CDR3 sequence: CSVELGDGYTF. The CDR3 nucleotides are TGCAGCGTTGAACTAGGGGACGGCTACACCTTC.

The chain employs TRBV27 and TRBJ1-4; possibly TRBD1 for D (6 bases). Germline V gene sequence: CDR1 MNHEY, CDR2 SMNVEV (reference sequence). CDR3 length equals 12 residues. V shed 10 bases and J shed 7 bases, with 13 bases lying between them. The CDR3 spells CATQGPGEKLFF. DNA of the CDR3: TGTGCCACCCAGGGGCCCGGTGAAAAACTGTTTTTT. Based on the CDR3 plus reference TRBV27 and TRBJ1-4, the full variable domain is EAQVTQNPRYLITVTGKKLTVTCSQNMNHEYMSWYRQDPGLGLRQIYYSMNVEVTDKGDVPEGYKVSRKEKRNFPLILESPSPNQTSLYFCATQGPGEKLFFGSGTQLSVL.

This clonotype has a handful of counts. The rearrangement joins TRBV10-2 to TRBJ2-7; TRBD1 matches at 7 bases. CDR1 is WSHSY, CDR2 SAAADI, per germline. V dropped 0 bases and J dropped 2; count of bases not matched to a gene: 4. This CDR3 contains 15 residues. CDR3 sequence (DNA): TGCGCCAGCAGTGAGTCAGGACAGGCGGCCTACGAGCAGTACTTC. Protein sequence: CASSESGQAAYEQYF.

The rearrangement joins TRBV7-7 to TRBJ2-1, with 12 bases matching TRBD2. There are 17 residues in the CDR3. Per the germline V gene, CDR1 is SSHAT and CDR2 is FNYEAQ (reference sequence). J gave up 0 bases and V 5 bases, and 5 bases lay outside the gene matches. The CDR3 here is CASSEGLAGFSYNEQFF. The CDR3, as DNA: TGTGCCAGCAGCGAAGGACTAGCGGGATTCTCCTACAATGAGCAGTTCTTC.

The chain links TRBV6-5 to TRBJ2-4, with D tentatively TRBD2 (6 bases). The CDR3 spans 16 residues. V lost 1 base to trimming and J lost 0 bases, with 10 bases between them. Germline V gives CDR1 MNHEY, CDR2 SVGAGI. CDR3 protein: CASSYFGGSAKNIQYF. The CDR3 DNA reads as TGTGCCAGCAGTTACTTCGGGGGATCAGCCAAAAACATTCAGTACTTC.

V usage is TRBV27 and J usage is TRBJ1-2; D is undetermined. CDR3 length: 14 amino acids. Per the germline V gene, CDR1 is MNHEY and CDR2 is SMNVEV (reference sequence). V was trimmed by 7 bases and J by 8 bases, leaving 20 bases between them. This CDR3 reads CASTQIGSAGGYTF. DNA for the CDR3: TGTGCCAGCACCCAAATAGGCAGTGCGGGAGGCTACACCTTC.

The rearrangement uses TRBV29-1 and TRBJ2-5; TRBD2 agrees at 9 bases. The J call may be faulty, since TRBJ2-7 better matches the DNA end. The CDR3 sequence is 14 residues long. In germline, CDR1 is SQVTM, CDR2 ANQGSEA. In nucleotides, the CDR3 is TGCAGCGTTGCTCGGCTAGCGGGAAACTACGAGCAGTACTTC. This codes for CSVARLAGNYEQYF.

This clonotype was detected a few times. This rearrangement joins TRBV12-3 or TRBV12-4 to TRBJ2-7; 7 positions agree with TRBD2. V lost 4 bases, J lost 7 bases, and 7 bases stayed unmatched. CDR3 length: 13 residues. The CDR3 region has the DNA TGTGCCAGCAGTTCGTGGACTAGAGATGAGCAGTACTTC. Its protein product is CASSSWTRDEQYF.

In DNA, the CDR3 is TGTGCCAGCAGCTATCAGCCGGGTAATGAGCAGTTCTTC. Translated, it gives CASSYQPGNEQFF. V usage is TRBV11-2 and J usage is TRBJ2-1; no definite D call. V was cut by 4 bases and J by 7 bases, with 11 bases left in between. The CDR3 consists of 13 residues. CDR1 and CDR2 from the germline V gene are SGHAT and FQNNGV.

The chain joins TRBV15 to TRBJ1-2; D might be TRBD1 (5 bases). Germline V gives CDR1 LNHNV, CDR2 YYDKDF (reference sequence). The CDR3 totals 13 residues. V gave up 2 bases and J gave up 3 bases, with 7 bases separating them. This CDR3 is CATSRQGHYGYTF. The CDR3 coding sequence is TGTGCCACCAGCAGACAGGGACACTATGGCTACACCTTC.

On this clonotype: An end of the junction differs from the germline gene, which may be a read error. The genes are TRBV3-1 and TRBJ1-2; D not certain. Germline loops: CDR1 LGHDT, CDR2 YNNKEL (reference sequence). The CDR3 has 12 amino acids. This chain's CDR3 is CASSPNHYGYTF. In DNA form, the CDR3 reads TGTGCTAGCAGCCCTAACCACTATGGCTACACCTTC. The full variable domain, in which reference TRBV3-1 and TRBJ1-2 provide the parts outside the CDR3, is DTAVSQTPKYLVTQMGNDKSIKCEQNLGHDTMYWYKQDSKKFLKIMFSYNNKELIINETVPNRFSPKSPDKAHLNLHINSLELGDSAVYFCASSPNHYGYTFGSGTRLTVV.